This T cell receptor beta chain was observed in a study of blood T cell repertoires in COVID-19. Study details: Samples representing acute and convalescent COVID-19 were sourced from the United States, Italy and Spain. Sources were T cells, B-cell-depleted T cells, or PBMCs; the material itself was cDNA or gDNA.

This clone was seen more than once but under ten times. The CDR3 runs to 12 residues. V was pared by 5 bases and J by 5 bases, with 9 bases between. The germline V gene has CDR1 SNHLY and CDR2 FYNNEI. In the original workflow: Cell counts per sample came from amplifying reference gene primers. Libraries were prepared by immunoSEQ multiplex PCR; TCRdb keeps only in-frame clonotypes and omits some of them. The DNA was the basis for D and trimming; V, J and clone size are from that table. The sample contains under 250,000 clones, 70% to 90% of which appear only once. The chain carries TRBV2 and TRBJ1-2; D gene unclear. The sequence came from a man between 18 and 35 years old with active or convalescent COVID-19. Source material: peripheral blood. The CDR3 sequence is CASSFTSYGYTF. The CDR3 DNA reads as TGTGCCAGCAGTTTTACATCTTATGGCTACACCTTC.